Below are 18 T cell receptor beta chains sequenced from a single sample in a study of cytomegalovirus exposure and HLA in healthy donors. Amplification used 60 Vbeta primers and 13 Jbeta primers. Profiling relied on immunoSEQ multiplex PCR, and the TCRdb table lists in-frame clones only, not all of them. There are approximately 120,000 clones in the sample; about 80% occur only once, and 7.5% to 9.5% lies in the top ten. The sequenced sample consisted of PBMCs. Receptor source: a man younger than 45 in good health and CMV-seropositive.

The CDR3 loop reads CASSPGGLGNSPLHF. The CDR3 DNA reads as TGTGCCAGCAGTCCAGGGGGGTTGGGTAATTCACCCCTCCACTTT. This sequence joins TRBV6-4 and TRBJ1-6; 7 bases fit TRBD1. Germline trimming cut 5 bases from V and 6 bases from J; bases unmatched to any gene: 7. This CDR3 comprises 15 residues. Per germline, CDR1 MRHNA and CDR2 SNTAGT.

The chain uses TRBV29-1 and TRBJ2-7; a weak D match, TRBD2 (6 bases). V was shortened by 5 bases and J by 7 bases, with 9 bases between the two germline ends. Germline lookup yields CDR1 SQVTM and CDR2 ANQGSEA. The CDR3 contains 10 residues. CDR3 sequence (DNA): TGCAGCGTTTTGGGAGGAGAGCAGTACTTC. It yields the protein CSVLGGEQYF.

The chain combines TRBV11-2 with TRBJ2-7, with D possibly TRBD1 on 6 matching bases. V shed 2 bases and J shed 0 bases, with 11 bases lying between them. The CDR3 extends over 15 amino acids. The germline V gene encodes CDR1 SGHAT and CDR2 FQNNGV. The CDR3 coding sequence is TGTGCCAGCAGCTTACAGGGGACCCTCTCCTACGAGCAGTACTTC. Its protein is CASSLQGTLSYEQYF. Full variable domain (missing parts from reference TRBV11-2 and TRBJ2-7): EAGVAQSPRYKIIEKRQSVAFWCNPISGHATLYWYQQILGQGPKLLIQFQNNGVVDDSQLPKDRFSAERLKGVDSTLKIQPAKLEDSAVYLCASSLQGTLSYEQYFGPGTRLTVT.

This chain connects TRBV6-5 to TRBJ2-5, with TRBD1 as a possible D gene (5 bases). CDR1 and CDR2 (germline): MNHEY, SVGAGI. The CDR3 totals 12 residues. Trimming pared 11 bases from V and 2 bases from J, leaving 12 bases between. CDR3 nucleotide sequence: TGTGCCGTTAGGACACAACAAGAGACCCAGTACTTC. Translation gives CAVRTQQETQYF.

The genes are TRBV5-3 and TRBJ1-2, with 7 bases that match TRBD1. TRBV5-3 is noted as an ORF with a role that remains uncertain. V was clipped by 7 bases and J by 4 bases; unmatched bases: 13. The CDR3 totals 15 residues. The CDR3 DNA is TGTGCCAGAGTCCAACGGGGACAGAGAATCTATGGCTACACCTTC. It translates to CARVQRGQRIYGYTF.

This sequence joins TRBV7-3 and TRBJ2-5; 10 nucleotides agree with TRBD1. This CDR3 spans 16 amino acids. Germline CDR1 SGHTA, CDR2 FQGTGA. V lost 5 bases, J lost 11 bases, and 17 bases stayed unmatched. CDR3 in DNA: TGTGCCAGCAGCGCGTCCGGGACAGGGGTAAATTACAAGCAGTACTTC. Translated: CASSASGTGVNYKQYF.

V is TRBV10-3 and J is TRBJ2-1; the D gene is possibly TRBD1 (6 bases). In germline, CDR1 is ENHRY, CDR2 SYGVKD. This CDR3 region has 13 residues. Trimming removed 6 bases at V and 4 bases at J, with 10 bases between. The CDR3 sequence: CAIRGRGYNEQFF. The CDR3 DNA sequence: TGTGCCATCAGGGGCAGGGGATACAATGAGCAGTTCTTC.

This clone was picked up a small number of times. The chain joins TRBV2 to TRBJ2-3; tentative D call: TRBD1 (5 bases). The CDR3 extends over 14 amino acids. The V and J ends lost 3 bases and 4 bases respectively, with 11 bases between them. Germline V gives CDR1 SNHLY, CDR2 FYNNEI. CDR3 DNA sequence: TGTGCCAGCAGTGATGGGCAGGGCGCAGATACGCAGTATTTT. Encoded protein: CASSDGQGADTQYF.

This clone was seen a few times. The V gene is TRBV4-1, the J gene TRBJ1-1; 8 bases are a match to TRBD1. CDR1 MGHRA and CDR2 YSYEKL come from the germline V gene. Trimming at V came to 1 base and at J to 6 bases, leaving 7 bases not matched to a gene. The CDR3 length is 15 residues. The CDR3 protein is CASSQARTGRAEAFF. CDR3 nucleotide sequence: TGCGCCAGCAGCCAAGCTCGGACAGGGAGGGCTGAAGCTTTCTTT.

The rearrangement links TRBV18 to TRBJ1-2; D unresolved. Trimming shortened V by 5 bases and J by 1 base, and 8 bases separated the two germline ends. CDR1 and CDR2 from the germline V gene are KGHSH and LQKENI. CDR3 size: 13 residues. CDR3 sequence: CASSEAVNYGYTF. DNA for the CDR3: TGTGCCAGCTCAGAGGCCGTTAACTATGGCTACACCTTC.

V and J are TRBV27 and TRBJ1-1; no firm D call. The CDR3 sequence is 12 residues long. From germline, CDR1 is MNHEY and CDR2 SMNVEV (reference sequence). Trimming shortened V by 6 bases and J by 7 bases, and 12 bases separated the two germline ends. The CDR3 DNA reads as TGTGCCAGCAGAAATCCCCGGGATGAAGCTTTCTTT. Its protein is CASRNPRDEAFF.

The chain joins TRBV6-5 to TRBJ1-1, with 7 nucleotides matching TRBD1. Germline-derived CDR1 and CDR2 are MNHEY and SVGAGI. V shed 7 bases, J shed 1 base, and the junction held 3 bases outside the gene matches. CDR3 length: 13 amino acids. CDR3 loop: CASMGTANTEAFF. CDR3 DNA sequence: TGTGCCAGCATGGGGACAGCGAACACTGAAGCTTTCTTT.

The chain links TRBV10-3 to TRBJ2-6; 9 bases map to TRBD1. This CDR3 contains 17 residues. V was pared by 9 bases and J by 0 bases, with 9 bases of the junction left unmatched. Germline V gene lookup returns CDR1 ENHRY and CDR2 SYGVKD. The CDR3 region is CAIRPGQGFSGANVLTF. The CDR3 DNA reads TGTGCCATTCGACCGGGACAGGGTTTCTCTGGGGCCAACGTCCTGACTTTC.

The rearrangement joins TRBV28 to TRBJ2-2; D might be TRBD2 (5 bases). V lost 3 bases and J 3 bases, leaving 8 bases between the germline ends. The CDR3 is 14 residues long. Germline CDR1 is MDHEN and CDR2 is SYDVKM. This CDR3 reads CASSFLGDTGELFF. The CDR3 region has the DNA TGTGCCAGCAGTTTTCTCGGGGACACCGGGGAGCTGTTTTTT.

The chain combines TRBV11-2 with TRBJ1-1, with TRBD1 matching over 7 bases. Germline CDR1 is SGHAT and CDR2 is FQNNGV. CDR3 length equals 15 residues. J lost 0 bases, V lost 6 bases, and 7 bases had no gene match. The CDR3, as DNA: TGTGCCAGCAGACCTCCGGGACAGCTGAACACTGAAGCTTTCTTT. Protein: CASRPPGQLNTEAFF.

The rearrangement links TRBV27 to TRBJ1-2; D not resolved. V lost 4 bases and J 4 bases, leaving 7 bases between the germline ends. CDR1 and CDR2 from the germline V gene are MNHEY and SMNVEV (reference sequence). This CDR3 has 12 amino acids. The chain's CDR3 is CASSSTGYGYTF. Written as DNA, the CDR3 is TGTGCCAGCAGTTCGACTGGCTATGGCTACACCTTC.

This chain joins TRBV5-1 and TRBJ2-5; possibly TRBD1 for D (5 bases). The J call may be wrong; the DNA end is better matched by TRBJ2-7. Germline CDR1 SGHRS, CDR2 YFSETQ. This CDR3 spans 15 amino acids. The CDR3 protein is CASSLIQGQAYEQYF. CDR3 coding DNA: TGCGCCAGCAGCTTGATTCAGGGTCAAGCCTACGAGCAGTACTTC.

This clone was counted once. This chain joins TRBV28 and TRBJ2-7; tentatively, D is TRBD1 (6 bases). Trimming cost V 5 bases and J 3 bases, with 11 bases left between them. CDR3 length: 13 amino acids. Germline V CDR1 and CDR2: MDHEN, SYDVKM. The CDR3 DNA sequence: TGTGCCAGCAGTCTTAACAGGGACTACGAGCAGTACTTC. This gives the protein CASSLNRDYEQYF.